This T cell receptor beta chain was sequenced in a study of cytomegalovirus exposure and HLA in healthy donors. Overall study: A previous analysis identified 95 million to 140 million unique TCR beta sequences derived from around 200 million T cells. Genotyping of 398 donors showed that 80% to 85% belonged to the Caucasian-associated ancestry cluster.

The study ran its PCR with 60 Vbeta and 13 Jbeta primers. Here immunoSEQ multiplex PCR was the method, and the copy in TCRdb shows in-frame clones only, minus some. The sample contains about 160,000 clones, roughly 80% of which appear only once. Study-level points and caveats: The investigators catalogued 164 TCR beta chains as cytomegalovirus-associated.

As for this clone: Its specificity is not known.

The length of the CDR3 is 14 residues. V was pared by 6 bases and J by 9 bases, with 5 bases of the junction left unmatched. From germline, CDR1 is MNHNY and CDR2 SVGAGI (reference sequence). The rearrangement joins TRBV6-6 to TRBJ1-6, with 10 bases lining up with TRBD1. Sequenced material: PBMCs. The sequence came from a man aged 30 to 39 in good health and CMV-seropositive. The CDR3 DNA reads TGTGCCAGCAGCCTCCGGGACAGGGGTTCACCCCTCCACTTT. Its translation is CASSLRDRGSPLHF.